Listed below are T cell receptor beta chains from one sample, sequenced in a study of cytomegalovirus exposure and HLA in healthy donors. The assay was immunoSEQ multiplex PCR, and TCRdb's table has in-frame clones only and misses some. The sample has approximately 290,000 clones; about four fifths are singletons. Sequencing input: PBMCs. These receptors came from a girl aged 2 to 9 in good health and CMV-seronegative. Each CDR3 is given with its conserved first and last residue. D genes are given only for firm matches. A clone size is listed for some rows: how often the clone was seen (once, few, many), or a class if it is expanded.

clone_size,j_call,d_call,v_call,cdr3_nt,cdr3_aa
.,TRBJ2-1,.,TRBV29-1,TGCAGCGCCAGGGATGGGATGAATGAGCAGTTCTTC,CSARDGMNEQFF
.,TRBJ2-1,.,TRBV27,TGTGCCAGCAGTTTATACGGCGGCGCCTCCTACAATGAGCAGTTCTTC,CASSLYGGASYNEQFF
once,TRBJ2-7,.,TRBV5-4,TGTGCCAGCAGCTGGAGGGAGAGCTCCTACGAGCAGTACTTC,CASSWRESSYEQYF
.,TRBJ2-7,.,TRBV6-1,TGTGCCAGCAGTGCTGGAGCGGGTGGTCCCTACGAGCAGTACTTC,CASSAGAGGPYEQYF
once,TRBJ2-7,TRBD1,TRBV7-9,TGTGCCAGCAGCTCTCGACAGGGGGCTAGAGAGCAGTACTTC,CASSSRQGAREQYF
.,TRBJ1-5,.,TRBV2,TGTGCCAGCAGGCAACAAACAGGGTCAAGCAATCAGCCCCAGCATTTT,CASRQQTGSSNQPQHF
few,TRBJ2-1,TRBD1,TRBV5-1,TGCGCCAGCAGCTTGATCCGGGACAGGGGTTTTGGGTCCTACAATGAGCAGTTCTTC,CASSLIRDRGFGSYNEQFF
.,TRBJ1-5,.,TRBV27,TGTGCCAGCAGTTCGAGGGAGGCTCAGCCCCAGCATTTT,CASSSREAQPQHF
.,TRBJ1-5,TRBD1,TRBV28,TGTGCCAGCACTTTAAGACAGGGGGCCGCTCTCAATCAGCCCCAGCATTTT,CASTLRQGAALNQPQHF
.,TRBJ1-5,.,TRBV5-6,TGTGCCAGCAGCCCCGGGGGGTGGGGGTTGGATCAGCCCCAGCATTTT,CASSPGGWGLDQPQHF
.,TRBJ1-5,.,TRBV7-9,TGTGCCAGCAGCTTAAGCGAGGGATCGCAGCCCCAGCATTTT,CASSLSEGSQPQHF
.,TRBJ2-7,.,TRBV2,TGTGCCAGCAGTTACGGCTCCTACGAGCAGTACTTC,CASSYGSYEQYF
.,TRBJ1-3,.,TRBV14,TGTGCCAGCAGCCTGGTTACTCCAGGAAACACCATATATTTT,CASSLVTPGNTIYF
.,TRBJ2-7,TRBD1,TRBV2,TGTGCCAGCAGCGAAGGGACAGGCCACGAGCAGTACTTC,CASSEGTGHEQYF
.,TRBJ2-2,.,TRBV4-2,TGTGCCAGCAGCCCCACGGTGGCAGGCCCGAACACCGGGGAGCTGTTTTTT,CASSPTVAGPNTGELFF
once,TRBJ1-1,.,TRBV7-8,TGTGCCAGCAGCTTAGGACAGGTAGAGGAAGCTTTCTTT,CASSLGQVEEAFF
few,TRBJ2-1,TRBD2,TRBV5-4,TGTGCCAGCAGCTTGGCTAGCGGGGGGCTCAATGAGCAGTTCTTC,CASSLASGGLNEQFF
.,TRBJ1-2,.,TRBV7-9,TGTGCCAGCCCCCTCCCCTATGGCTACACCTTC,CASPLPYGYTF
.,TRBJ1-6,.,TRBV12-2,TGTGCAAGTCGCTTGCAGGGGGCACGATCACCCCTCCACTTT,CASRLQGARSPLHF
.,TRBJ2-1,.,TRBV25-1,TGTGCCAGCAGGCCTTTGGGAGGCTCCCACAATGAGCAGTTCTTC,CASRPLGGSHNEQFF